What follows are 7 T cell receptor beta chains derived from one specimen sequenced in a study of blood T cell repertoires in COVID-19. Data came from immunoSEQ multiplex PCR; TCRdb stores just in-frame clones and leaves some out. The sample has under 130,000 clones, over 75% seen once. Sequenced input: peripheral blood. Receptors originate from a man aged 50 to 59 with acute or convalescent COVID-19.

This clone occurred once. V usage is TRBV27 and J usage is TRBJ2-1; 14 nucleotides line up with TRBD2. Germline V gives CDR1 MNHEY, CDR2 SMNVEV (reference sequence). The CDR3 totals 15 residues. V gave up 6 bases and J gave up 9 bases; unmatched junction bases: 7. The CDR3 loop is CASRDGTSGSGEQFF. DNA for the CDR3: TGTGCCAGCAGAGATGGGACTAGCGGGAGCGGTGAGCAGTTCTTC.

The chain carries TRBV5-1 and TRBJ2-7; TRBD1 agrees at 7 bases. There are 14 residues in the CDR3. Germline CDR1 SGHRS, CDR2 YFSETQ. V lost 1 base and J lost 5; bases outside the gene matches: 6. The CDR3 DNA reads as TGCGCCAGCAGCTTGACAGGGGATGGCGACGAGCAGTACTTC. It yields the protein CASSLTGDGDEQYF.

The rearrangement links TRBV11-1 to TRBJ2-1, with TRBD2 matching over 7 bases. The CDR3 contains 16 residues. From germline, CDR1 is SGHAT and CDR2 FQDESV (reference sequence). V gave up 1 base and J gave up 8 bases; unmatched junction bases: 11. CDR3 loop: CASSLGLAGVGHEQFF. In DNA, the CDR3 is TGTGCCAGCAGCTTAGGTCTCGCGGGAGTAGGTCATGAGCAGTTCTTC.

The rearrangement joins TRBV7-9 to TRBJ2-7; possibly TRBD1 for D (7 bases). This CDR3 is built from 14 residues. In germline, CDR1 is SEHNR, CDR2 FQNEAQ (reference sequence). The germline V and J ends were trimmed by 2 bases and 5 bases, with 13 bases remaining between them. CDR3 residues: CASSLKTGRHEQYF. For the CDR3, the DNA is TGTGCCAGCAGCTTAAAGACAGGGAGGCACGAGCAGTACTTC.

This sequence joins TRBV5-1 and TRBJ1-2; D unresolved. V shed 1 base and J shed 8 bases, with 15 bases lying between them. The CDR3 extends over 14 amino acids. In germline, CDR1 is SGHRS, CDR2 YFSETQ. Here the CDR3 reads CASSLTVRVSGYTF. The CDR3 nucleotides are TGCGCCAGCAGCTTGACGGTCCGGGTTTCCGGCTACACCTTC. The complete variable domain, with remaining parts taken from reference TRBV5-1 and TRBJ1-2, reads KAGVTQTPRYLIKTRGQQVTLSCSPISGHRSVSWYQQTPGQGLQFLFEYFSETQRNKGNFPGRFSGRQFSNSRSEMNVSTLELGDSALYLCASSLTVRVSGYTFGSGTRLTVV.

The genes are TRBV7-9 and TRBJ2-7; TRBD1 is a possible D gene (5 bases). The CDR3 extends over 14 amino acids. Germline lookup yields CDR1 SEHNR and CDR2 FQNEAQ (reference sequence). The V gene lost 5 bases and the J gene lost 2 bases, with 13 bases spanning the gap. In nucleotides, the CDR3 is TGTGCCAGCAGCCAACCCGGACAAACCTACGAGCAGTACTTC. The encoded protein is CASSQPGQTYEQYF. The full variable domain, completed using reference TRBV7-9 and TRBJ2-7, is DTGVSQNPRHKITKRGQNVTFRCDPISEHNRLYWYRQTLGQGPEFLTYFQNEAQLEKSRLLSDRFSAERPKGSFSTLEIQRTEQGDSAMYLCASSQPGQTYEQYFGPGTRLTVT.

The chain has TRBV5-6 and TRBJ2-1; 8 positions agree with TRBD2. The J segment lost 5 bases and the V segment lost 2 bases, leaving 3 bases of the junction unmatched. This CDR3 is 14 amino acids long. CDR1 is SGHDT and CDR2 is YYEEEE in the germline V gene. CDR3 loop: CASSFGLANNEQFF. The CDR3 DNA is TGTGCCAGCAGCTTCGGACTAGCTAACAATGAGCAGTTCTTC.